The entry below gives a single TCR beta chain sequence along with its context. Its antigen remains unknown. TCRdb keeps only in-frame clones here, not all; method: immunoSEQ multiplex PCR. The table records about 65,000 clones, more than 70% of them present only once. V lost 8 bases and J lost 0; bases outside the gene matches: 10. Germline V gene sequence: CDR1 MNHEY, CDR2 SVGAGI. The CDR3 spans 15 residues. The source of the sample is a study of OX40 agonist ivuxolimab in advanced cancers. Broader study findings: Part of the nonresponder group also had normalized T-cell clonal expansion that was low. Among the lowest peripheral clonal expansion occurred in 0.1-3.0 mg/kg partial responders. CD8+ T cells were the subset that, on average, had more expanded clones than CD4+. What antigens the expanded peripheral T cells recognized was never established.

The material was CD4+ or CD8+ T cells sorted from blood, obtained in a trial of the OX40 agonist ivuxolimab. This clonotype was sampled from an adult with an advanced solid tumor such as melanoma, head and neck, liver or kidney cancer. This chain links TRBV6-5 with TRBJ2-7; 7 bases line up with TRBD1. CDR3 region: CASPRDREGSYEQYF. CDR3 coding DNA: TGTGCCAGCCCGCGCGACAGGGAAGGCTCCTACGAGCAGTACTTC.